What follows describes a single T cell receptor beta chain. The sample comes from a study of glioma-infiltrating T cells. The iRepertoire nested amplicon-rescue multiplex PCR amplified TCR alpha and beta CDR3s from RNA. TCRdb reprocessed the multiplex PCR reads via MiXCR and lists one record per CDR3 protein. Of more than 350,000 distinct CDR3 sequences detected, 41% appear once; the ten largest clones hold around 13%. Per the germline V gene, CDR1 is MGHDK and CDR2 is SYGVNS. The CDR3 runs to 16 residues. V gave up 4 bases and J gave up 0 bases; unmatched junction bases: 4. This clonotype was obtained from a human donor with low-grade glioma or glioblastoma, undergoing nonglioma brain surgery, or in good health (not recorded which). This sequence joins TRBV25-1 and TRBJ2-1, with TRBD2 identical over 9 bases. Sequencing input: glioma tissue, nonneoplastic brain tissue, or PBMCs (not recorded which). As DNA, the CDR3 is TGTGCCAGCAGTGGAGATAGCGGGAGCTCCTACAATGAGCAGTTCTTC. This sequence encodes CASSGDSGSSYNEQFF. Combining the CDR3 with reference TRBV25-1 and TRBJ2-1 gives the whole variable domain EADIYQTPRYLVIGTGKKITLECSQTMGHDKMYWYQQDPGMELHLIHYSYGVNSTEKGDLSSESTVSRIRTEHFPLTLESARPSHTSQYLCASSGDSGSSYNEQFFGPGTRLTVL.